The entry below gives a single T cell receptor beta chain sequence along with its context. As yet, its antigen is unknown. The germline gives CDR1 LNHDA, CDR2 SQIVND (reference sequence). CDR3 size: 16 residues. Trimming at V came to 5 bases and at J to 5 bases, leaving 12 bases not matched to a gene. This sample was taken from a study of CD4 T cells in relation to SARS-CoV-2 and coronaviruses. Clones were read by immunoSEQ multiplex PCR, and TCRdb kept only the in-frame ones, dropping some. The sample records 15,000 to 20,000 clones, around four fifths being singletons. The unexposed donors gave CD4+ T cells in about 2011-2018, prior to COVID-19. After around nine days of culture, CD4+ T cells were isolated. Cells permitting, SARS-CoV-2 S/N and four cold-coronavirus spikes were tested on unexposed-donor CD4+ T cells.

V is TRBV19 and J is TRBJ1-3; TRBD1 matches 7 bases. Input material: CD4+ T cells from PBMCs, cultured in vitro. The sequence was obtained from a human donor in good health. The CDR3 coding sequence is TGTGCCAGTAGTGCAACCGGGACAGATGGACGAAACACCATATATTTT. Its translation: CASSATGTDGRNTIYF.